A single TCR beta chain is shown here with its context. As yet, its antigen is unknown. The sample belongs to a study of blood T cells in healthy people across ages. As for the study in general: With template switching, about one barcoded beta molecule was captured per two T cells. Study findings and constraints: A conclusive naive versus antigen-experienced comparison was prevented by the unsorted PBMCs.

A J-beta primer mix and a sample-barcoded 5' primer were used in a second PCR of roughly 6 to 12 cycles. With 12 random nucleotides, a template-switch adaptor tagged each individual cDNA molecule. TCRdb called the 5' RACE reads again in MiXCR, with one record for every CDR3 protein. Of approximately 600,000 distinct CDR3 sequences in the sample, 58% were seen once. The CDR3 runs 17 residues. Trimming removed 4 bases at V and 4 bases at J, with 22 bases between. CDR1 and CDR2 (germline): SGHRS, YFSETQ. At least 6 micrograms of total RNA were extracted per sample. The receptor was isolated from a man in his sixties in good health. Sequencing used blood. V is TRBV5-1 and J is TRBJ2-3; D may be TRBD1 or TRBD2 (7 bases each). The CDR3 nucleotides read TGCGCCAGCAGCCGGACGACTAGCCAGGGGGGATCAGATACGCAGTATTTT. Encoded protein: CASSRTTSQGGSDTQYF.